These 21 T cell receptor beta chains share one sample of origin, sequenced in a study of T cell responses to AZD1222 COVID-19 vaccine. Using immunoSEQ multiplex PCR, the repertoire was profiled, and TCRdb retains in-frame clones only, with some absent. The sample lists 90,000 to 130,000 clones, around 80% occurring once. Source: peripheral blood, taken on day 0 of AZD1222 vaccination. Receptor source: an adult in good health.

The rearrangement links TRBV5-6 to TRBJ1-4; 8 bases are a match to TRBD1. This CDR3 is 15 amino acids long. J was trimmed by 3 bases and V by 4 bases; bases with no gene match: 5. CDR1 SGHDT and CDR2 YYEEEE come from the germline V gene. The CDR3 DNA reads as TGTGCCAGCAGCCCCTGGGACAGGCCTAATGAAAAACTGTTTTTT. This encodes CASSPWDRPNEKLFF.

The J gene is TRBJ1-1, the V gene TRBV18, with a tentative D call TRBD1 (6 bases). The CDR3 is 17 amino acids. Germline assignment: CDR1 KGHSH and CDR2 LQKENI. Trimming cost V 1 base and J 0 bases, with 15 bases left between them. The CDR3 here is CASSPQGGLSMNTEAFF. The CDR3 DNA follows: TGTGCCAGCTCACCACAGGGGGGATTGAGCATGAACACTGAAGCTTTCTTT.

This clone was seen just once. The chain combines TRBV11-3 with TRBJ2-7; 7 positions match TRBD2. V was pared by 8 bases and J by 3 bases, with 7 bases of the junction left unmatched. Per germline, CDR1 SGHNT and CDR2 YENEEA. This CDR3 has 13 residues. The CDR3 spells CASSREVDYEQYF. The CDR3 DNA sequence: TGTGCCAGCTCCCGGGAGGTCGACTACGAGCAGTACTTC.

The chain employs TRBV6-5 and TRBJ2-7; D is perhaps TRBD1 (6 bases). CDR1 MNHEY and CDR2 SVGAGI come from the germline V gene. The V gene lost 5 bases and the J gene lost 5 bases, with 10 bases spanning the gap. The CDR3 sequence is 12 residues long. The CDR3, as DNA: TGTGCCAGCAGTCCCAGGGGCGACGAGCAGTACTTC. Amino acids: CASSPRGDEQYF.

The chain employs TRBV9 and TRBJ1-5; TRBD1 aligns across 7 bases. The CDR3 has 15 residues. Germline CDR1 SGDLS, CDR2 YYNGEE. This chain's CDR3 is CPSQGTLLSNQPQHF. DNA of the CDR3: TGTCCCTCACAGGGGACCCTATTGAGCAATCAGCCCCAGCATTTT.

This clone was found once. This chain's CDR3 is CASSLTRGGYTF. As DNA, the CDR3 is TGCGCCAGCAGCTTAACCAGGGGGGGCTACACCTTC. V usage is TRBV5-1 and J usage is TRBJ1-2; 7 bases are shared with TRBD1. The V segment lost 2 bases and the J segment 8 bases; nucleotides outside the gene matches: 3. This CDR3 has 12 residues. The V gene's germline CDR1 is SGHRS and CDR2 YFSETQ.

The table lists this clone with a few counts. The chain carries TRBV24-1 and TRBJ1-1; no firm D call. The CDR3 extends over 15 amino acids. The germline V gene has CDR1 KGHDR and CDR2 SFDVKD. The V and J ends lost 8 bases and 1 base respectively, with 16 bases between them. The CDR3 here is CATTSPDHRNTEAFF. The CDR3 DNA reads TGTGCCACCACCTCGCCGGATCATAGGAACACTGAAGCTTTCTTT.

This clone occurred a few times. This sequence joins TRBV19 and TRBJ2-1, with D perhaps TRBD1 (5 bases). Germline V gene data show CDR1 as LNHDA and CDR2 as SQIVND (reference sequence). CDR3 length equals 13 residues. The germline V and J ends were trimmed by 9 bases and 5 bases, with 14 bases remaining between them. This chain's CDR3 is CASEAGWDNEQFF. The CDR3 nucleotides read TGTGCCAGCGAGGCAGGGTGGGACAATGAGCAGTTCTTC.

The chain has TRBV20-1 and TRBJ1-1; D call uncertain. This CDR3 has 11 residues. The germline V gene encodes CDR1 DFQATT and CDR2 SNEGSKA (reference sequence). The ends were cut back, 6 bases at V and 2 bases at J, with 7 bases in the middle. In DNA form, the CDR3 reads TGCAGTGCGACGGAAAACACTGAAGCTTTCTTT. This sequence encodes CSATENTEAFF.

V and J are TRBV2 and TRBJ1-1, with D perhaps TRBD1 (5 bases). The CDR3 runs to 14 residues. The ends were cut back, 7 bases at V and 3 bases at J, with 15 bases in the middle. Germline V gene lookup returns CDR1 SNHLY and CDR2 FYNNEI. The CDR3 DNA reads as TGTGCCAGCATTCAACTGGGGCTTTACACTGAAGCTTTCTTT. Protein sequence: CASIQLGLYTEAFF.

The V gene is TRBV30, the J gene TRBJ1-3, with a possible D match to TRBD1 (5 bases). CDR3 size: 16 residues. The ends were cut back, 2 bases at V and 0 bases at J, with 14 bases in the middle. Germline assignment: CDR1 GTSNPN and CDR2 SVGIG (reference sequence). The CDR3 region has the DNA TGTGCCTGGAGTACCCAGACAGCCGCCTCTGGAAACACCATATATTTT. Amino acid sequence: CAWSTQTAASGNTIYF.

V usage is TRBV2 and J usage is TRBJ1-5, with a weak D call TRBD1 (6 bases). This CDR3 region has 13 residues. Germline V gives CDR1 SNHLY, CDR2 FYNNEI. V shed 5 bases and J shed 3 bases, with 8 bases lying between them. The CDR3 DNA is TGTGCCAGCAGTAGACAGGCCAATCAGCCCCAGCATTTT. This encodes CASSRQANQPQHF.

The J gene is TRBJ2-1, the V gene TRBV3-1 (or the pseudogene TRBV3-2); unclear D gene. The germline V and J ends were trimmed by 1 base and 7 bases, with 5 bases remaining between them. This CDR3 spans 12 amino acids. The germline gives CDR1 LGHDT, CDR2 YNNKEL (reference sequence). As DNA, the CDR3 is TGTGCCAGCAGCCAAGTGCGGAATGAGCAGTTCTTC. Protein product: CASSQVRNEQFF.

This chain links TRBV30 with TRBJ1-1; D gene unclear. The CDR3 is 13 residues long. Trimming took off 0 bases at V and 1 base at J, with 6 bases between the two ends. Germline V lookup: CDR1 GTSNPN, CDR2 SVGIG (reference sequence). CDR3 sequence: CAWSVQTNTEAFF. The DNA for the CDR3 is TGTGCCTGGAGTGTACAGACGAACACTGAAGCTTTCTTT.

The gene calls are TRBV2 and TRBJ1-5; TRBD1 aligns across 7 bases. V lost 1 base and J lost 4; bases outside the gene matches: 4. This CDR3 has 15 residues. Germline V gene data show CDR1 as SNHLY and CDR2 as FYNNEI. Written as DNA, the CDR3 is TGTGCCAGCAGTGAAGGAGGGACAGCGAATCAGCCCCAGCATTTT. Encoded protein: CASSEGGTANQPQHF.

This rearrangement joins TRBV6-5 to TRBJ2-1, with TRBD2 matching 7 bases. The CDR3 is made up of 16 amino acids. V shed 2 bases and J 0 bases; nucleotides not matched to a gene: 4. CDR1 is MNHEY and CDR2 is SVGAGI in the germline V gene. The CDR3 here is CASSYGLAGSYNEQFF. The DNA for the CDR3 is TGTGCCAGCAGTTACGGGTTAGCGGGCTCCTACAATGAGCAGTTCTTC.

For the CDR3, the DNA is TGTGCCAGCAGTCTCACCTCAGGGGGCGGCTATGGCTACACCTTC. It is translated as CASSLTSGGGYGYTF. This rearrangement joins TRBV27 to TRBJ1-2; 8 bases are shared with TRBD1. The germline gives CDR1 MNHEY, CDR2 SMNVEV (reference sequence). The CDR3 extends over 15 amino acids. V was clipped by 5 bases and J by 4 bases; unmatched bases: 9.

CDR3 loop: CASSYSGRQGNGYTF. CDR3 sequence (DNA): TGTGCCAGCAGTTACTCGGGGCGGCAGGGTAATGGCTACACCTTC. The chain is built from TRBV6-2 or TRBV6-3 and TRBJ1-2; a possible D gene is TRBD1 (5 bases). The CDR3 has 15 amino acids. Trimming cost V 0 bases and J 6 bases, with 14 bases left between them. Germline loops: CDR1 MNHEY, CDR2 SVGEGT.

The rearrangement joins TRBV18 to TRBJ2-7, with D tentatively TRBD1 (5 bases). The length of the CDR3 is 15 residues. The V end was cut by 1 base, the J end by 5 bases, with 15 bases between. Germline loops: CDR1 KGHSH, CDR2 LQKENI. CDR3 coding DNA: TGTGCCAGCTCACCACGACCCAGGGCAGGTGACGAGCAGTACTTC. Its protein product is CASSPRPRAGDEQYF.

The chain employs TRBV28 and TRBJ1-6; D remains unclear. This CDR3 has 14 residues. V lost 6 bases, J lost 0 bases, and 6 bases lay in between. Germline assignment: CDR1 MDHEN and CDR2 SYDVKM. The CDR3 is CASRSRSYNSPLHF. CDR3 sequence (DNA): TGTGCCAGCAGGTCCCGCTCCTATAATTCACCCCTCCACTTT.

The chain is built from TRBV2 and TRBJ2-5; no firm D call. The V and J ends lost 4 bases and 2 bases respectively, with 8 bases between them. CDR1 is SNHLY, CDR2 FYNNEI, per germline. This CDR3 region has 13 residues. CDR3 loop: CASSVGPQETQYF. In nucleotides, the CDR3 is TGTGCCAGCAGTGTTGGTCCACAAGAGACCCAGTACTTC.